These 28 T cell receptor beta chains originate from one sample sequenced in a study of CXCR3-negative and CXCR3-positive naive CD8 T cells. UMI labels and 5' RACE were used to prepare the TRB cDNA libraries. Following a re-call of the 5' RACE reads, TCRdb has one entry per CDR3 protein and lacks DNA. The ten most abundant clones cover about 1.5% of a sample with tens of thousands of distinct CDR3 sequences. The sequenced sample was naive CXCR3- CD8+ T cells from blood. The subset: CD45RO-CCR7+CD27+CD95- naive CD8+ T cells lacking CXCR3 (TNR3-). The receptors stem from a human donor in good health. Some clones in this sample may be carry-over from other donors' samples.

The chain carries TRBV7-3 and TRBJ1-6; TCRdb gives TRBD1 as the D gene, but with no DNA this cannot be confirmed. The CDR3 consists of 14 residues. The germline CDR1 and CDR2 sequences are SGHTA and FQGTGA. CDR3 residues: CASSLRGSPDPLHF.

The chain joins TRBV15 to TRBJ2-7; the D gene TCRdb calls, TRBD1, cannot be checked with no DNA. Germline CDR1 is LNHNV and CDR2 is YYDKDF (reference sequence). The CDR3 loop spans 15 amino acids. The CDR3 is CATSWSGTGLYEQYF.

J is TRBJ1-2 and V is TRBV12-3 or TRBV12-4. The CDR3 has 13 residues. CDR3 loop: CAAGEGDVYGYTF.

V and J are TRBV29-1 and TRBJ1-1; TCRdb outputs TRBD1, but without DNA this stays unchecked. There are 13 residues in the CDR3. Germline CDR1 SQVTM, CDR2 ANQGSEA. This CDR3 is CSVMASPYTEAFF.

The rearrangement uses TRBV27 and TRBJ2-3; lacking DNA, the TRBD1 call made by TCRdb goes unchecked. This CDR3 is built from 14 residues. Germline V gene lookup returns CDR1 MNHEY and CDR2 SMNVEV (reference sequence). The CDR3 is CASSLYPGTDTQYF.

CDR3 region: CASSQDGTALILTNEKLFF. The chain uses TRBV4-3 and TRBJ1-4; TCRdb outputs TRBD1, but without DNA this stays unchecked. The CDR3 is made up of 19 amino acids. Germline CDR1 and CDR2: LGHNA and YSLEER.

The CDR3 protein is CASSEGNGGPYEQYF. The chain carries TRBV25-1 and TRBJ2-7; the TCRdb call, TRBD1, lacks DNA for checking. Germline CDR1 is MGHDK and CDR2 is SYGVNS. The CDR3 extends over 15 amino acids.

The V and J genes are TRBV29-1 and TRBJ2-1. CDR1 and CDR2 (germline): SQVTM, ANQGSEA. CDR3 size: 15 residues. The CDR3: CSVEGSLSSYNEQFF.

The chain is built from TRBV7-9 and TRBJ2-7; TCRdb proposes TRBD1, but this gene call is untestable without DNA. Germline assignment: CDR1 SEHNR and CDR2 FQNEAQ (reference sequence). This CDR3 contains 15 residues. The CDR3 protein is CASSLAGTGSYEQYF.

The chain has TRBV29-1 and TRBJ2-7; TCRdb returns TRBD1, unconfirmable since there is no DNA. Germline assignment: CDR1 SQVTM and CDR2 ANQGSEA. The CDR3 contains 15 residues. CDR3: CSVLRDSLLSYEQYF.

The V call is TRBV28, the J call TRBJ2-7; the D call from TCRdb, TRBD1, cannot be confirmed without DNA. This CDR3 is built from 15 residues. Germline V gene data show CDR1 as MDHEN and CDR2 as SYDVKM. The CDR3 loop is CVSILSLGNVYEQYF.

The chain links TRBV29-1 to TRBJ2-2. Looked up from germline, CDR1 is SQVTM and CDR2 is ANQGSEA. The CDR3 loop spans 12 amino acids. The CDR3 spells CSGEGNTGELFF.

The chain combines TRBV28 with TRBJ1-5; TCRdb lists TRBD1, though no DNA is available to test this call. The CDR3 sequence is 14 residues long. Per the germline V gene, CDR1 is MDHEN and CDR2 is SYDVKM. CDR3 region: CASHADRANQPQHF.

The V and J genes are TRBV29-1 and TRBJ2-7; TCRdb lists TRBD1, though no DNA is available to test this call. Looked up from germline, CDR1 is SQVTM and CDR2 is ANQGSEA. The CDR3 sequence is 13 residues long. CDR3 sequence reads: CGCREGDTYEQYF.

This rearrangement joins TRBV5-4 to TRBJ2-1; the TCRdb call, TRBD1, lacks DNA for checking. CDR1 and CDR2 (germline): SGHNT, YYREEE (reference sequence). The CDR3 totals 15 residues. The chain's CDR3 is CASSLWGGLNNEQFF.

This rearrangement joins TRBV7-3 to TRBJ2-1; TCRdb returns TRBD2, unconfirmable since there is no DNA. In germline, CDR1 is SGHTA, CDR2 FQGTGA. This CDR3 has 21 residues. CDR3 protein: CASSLILGTSGSRDSYNEQFF.

The chain links TRBV29-1 to TRBJ2-3; TCRdb selects TRBD1, and the lack of DNA leaves this call unchecked. This CDR3 spans 16 amino acids. CDR1 SQVTM and CDR2 ANQGSEA come from the germline V gene. CDR3 loop: CSVEGIERGQVDTQYF.

The gene calls are TRBV14 and TRBJ2-7. The CDR3 is 12 amino acids. Looked up from germline, CDR1 is SGHDN and CDR2 is FVKESK. The chain's CDR3 is CASSQFHYEQYF.

The chain uses TRBV7-3 and TRBJ1-5. Germline V lookup: CDR1 SGHTA, CDR2 FQGTGA. This CDR3 is built from 14 residues. CDR3 amino acids: CASSLDPSNQPQHF.

The chain carries TRBV12-3 or TRBV12-4 and TRBJ2-7; TCRdb indicates TRBD2, and absent DNA this call remains unverified. The CDR3 runs to 12 residues. CDR3 protein: CASSPQTYEQYF.

This chain links TRBV28 with TRBJ1-2; without DNA, the TCRdb call of TRBD1 cannot be checked. The CDR3 covers 15 residues. The germline V gene has CDR1 MDHEN and CDR2 SYDVKM. The CDR3 reads CASSPVTGGWYGYTF.

The rearrangement links TRBV5-1 to TRBJ1-2; TCRdb lists TRBD1, though no DNA is available to test this call. CDR3 size: 14 residues. The germline gives CDR1 SGHRS, CDR2 YFSETQ. This CDR3 reads CASSLAGTEYGYTF.

The rearrangement uses TRBV24-1 and TRBJ2-5. CDR3 length: 13 residues. Germline V gene data show CDR1 as KGHDR and CDR2 as SFDVKD. CDR3 amino acids: CATSDSAQETQYF.

The chain employs TRBV7-6 and TRBJ2-3; TCRdb picks TRBD1, but there is no DNA to check that call. Germline assignment: CDR1 SGHVS and CDR2 FNYEAQ. This CDR3 region has 18 residues. The CDR3 region is CASSFLSGGSYSTDTQYF. Combining the CDR3 with reference TRBV7-6 and TRBJ2-3 gives the whole variable domain GAGVSQSPRYKVTKRGQDVALRCDPISGHVSLYWYRQALGQGPEFLTYFNYEAQQDKSGLPNDRFSAERPEGSISTLTIQRTEQRDSAMYRCASSFLSGGSYSTDTQYFGPGTRLTVL.

The V gene is TRBV28, the J gene TRBJ1-5. Germline CDR1 reads MDHEN; CDR2 reads SYDVKM. CDR3 length: 15 residues. The CDR3 is CASSFLGTSNQPQHF.

This chain uses TRBV20-1 with TRBJ2-7. The CDR3 runs to 14 residues. The germline V gene has CDR1 DFQATT and CDR2 SNEGSKA (reference sequence). The CDR3 here is CSARDQDRSYEQYF.

The chain recombines TRBV28 with TRBJ2-1; the TRBD2 assignment by TCRdb is unverifiable without DNA. The length of the CDR3 is 15 residues. Per the germline V gene, CDR1 is MDHEN and CDR2 is SYDVKM. The CDR3 protein is CASSFPRRGYNEQFF.

The chain combines TRBV4-1 with TRBJ1-1; TCRdb's D gene call, TRBD1, goes unchecked for lack of DNA. There are 15 residues in the CDR3. Germline-derived CDR1 and CDR2 are MGHRA and YSYEKL. The CDR3 here is CASSQPGWSNTEAFF.